Given below is one TCR beta chain in context. The antigen is unknown. V was trimmed by 0 bases and J by 3 bases, leaving 10 bases between them. The CDR3 is 15 amino acids. Germline V gene data show CDR1 as SGHTS and CDR2 as YDEGEE. This record belongs to a study of T-cell reconstitution after alpha-beta-depleted transplantation in children. Molecular barcoding with unique molecular identifiers was used for the TCRbeta library. TCRdb fed the PCR reads into MiXCR, producing one record per CDR3 protein. The table has some 87,000 distinct CDR3 sequences, 15% to 18% seen once; the top ten hold about 20%. Study outcomes and limitations: Several hundred graft clones that had expanded were reportedly the source of alpha-beta T cells about two months after transplant.

Sequencing was performed on PBMCs, mostly from graft donor cells, taken 180 days after TCRalphabeta/CD19-depleted stem cell transplant. The V gene is TRBV5-8, the J gene TRBJ2-4, with unresolved D. The clonotype comes from a male patient aged 2 to 10 who had a stem cell transplant for acute lymphoblastic leukemia, so the T cells may come from the graft donor. The CDR3 sequence is CASSLGGIGKNIQYF. The DNA for the CDR3 is TGTGCCAGCAGCTTGGGAGGTATCGGCAAAAACATTCAGTACTTC.